This paragraph covers one T cell receptor (beta chain) sequence. Its antigen is not identified. PCR involved 60 Vbeta and 13 Jbeta primers. The repertoire was sequenced with immunoSEQ multiplex PCR; TCRdb's copy has only in-frame clones and lacks some. The sample lists about 100,000 clones; approximately 80% were seen once. These data belong to a study of cytomegalovirus exposure and HLA in healthy donors. Study results and limitations: Many donors carried some public TCRs, although rarity characterized most TCR sequences. Follow-up analysis found HLA locus-dependent TCR association rates, highest for DRB1 and lowest for HLA-C. Most TCR beta V segments were productive about 87% or about 30% of the time in an earlier analysis.

This CDR3 has 15 amino acids. With V trimmed by 5 bases and J by 5 bases, 6 bases remained unmatched. Germline V lookup: CDR1 MNHEY, CDR2 SVGAGI. This cohort consisted of healthy bone marrow donors. V and J are TRBV6-5 and TRBJ2-5; the match to TRBD1 covers 12 bases. The sequencing input was PBMCs. This TCR was sampled from a woman aged 55-69 years in good health and CMV-seronegative. The DNA for the CDR3 is TGTGCCAGCAGTAGGGGACAGGGGGCACGGGAGACCCAGTACTTC. Translating gives CASSRGQGARETQYF.